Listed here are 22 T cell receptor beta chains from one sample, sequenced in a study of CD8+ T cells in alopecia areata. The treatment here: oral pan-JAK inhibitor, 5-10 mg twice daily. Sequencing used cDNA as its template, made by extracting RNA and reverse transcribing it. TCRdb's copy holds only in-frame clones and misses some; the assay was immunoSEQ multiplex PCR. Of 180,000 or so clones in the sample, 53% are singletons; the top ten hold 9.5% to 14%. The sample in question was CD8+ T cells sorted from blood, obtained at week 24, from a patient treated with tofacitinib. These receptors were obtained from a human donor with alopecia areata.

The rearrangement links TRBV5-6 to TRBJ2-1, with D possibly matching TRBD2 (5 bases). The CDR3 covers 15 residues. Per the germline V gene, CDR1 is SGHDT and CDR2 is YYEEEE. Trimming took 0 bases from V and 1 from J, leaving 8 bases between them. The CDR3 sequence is CASSLVPGSYNEQFF. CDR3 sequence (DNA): TGTGCCAGCAGCTTGGTTCCGGGGTCCTACAATGAGCAGTTCTTC.

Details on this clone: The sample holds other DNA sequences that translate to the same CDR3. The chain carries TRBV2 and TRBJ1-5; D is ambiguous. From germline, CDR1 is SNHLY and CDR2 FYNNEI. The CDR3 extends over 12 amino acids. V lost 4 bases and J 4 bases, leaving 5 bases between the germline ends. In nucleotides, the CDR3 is TGTGCCAGCAGTGCGAGGAATCAGCCCCAGCATTTT. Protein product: CASSARNQPQHF.

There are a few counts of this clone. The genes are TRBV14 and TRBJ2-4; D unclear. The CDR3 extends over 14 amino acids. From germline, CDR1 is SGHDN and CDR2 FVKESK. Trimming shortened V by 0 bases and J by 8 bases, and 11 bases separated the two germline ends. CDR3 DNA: TGTGCCAGCAGCCAAGATACAGCTGGGGACATTCAGTACTTC. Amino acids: CASSQDTAGDIQYF.

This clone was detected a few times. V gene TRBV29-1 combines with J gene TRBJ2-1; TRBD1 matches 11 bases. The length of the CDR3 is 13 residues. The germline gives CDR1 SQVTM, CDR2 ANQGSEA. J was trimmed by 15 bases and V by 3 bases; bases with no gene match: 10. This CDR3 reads CSVDAPGQGDPFF. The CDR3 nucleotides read TGCAGCGTTGACGCCCCGGGACAGGGGGATCCGTTCTTC.

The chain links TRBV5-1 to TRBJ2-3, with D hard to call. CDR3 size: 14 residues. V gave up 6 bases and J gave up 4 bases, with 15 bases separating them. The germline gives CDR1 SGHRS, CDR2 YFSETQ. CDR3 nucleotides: TGCGCCAGCATGGGCAGGCCTGGGGCAGATACGCAGTATTTT. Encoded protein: CASMGRPGADTQYF.

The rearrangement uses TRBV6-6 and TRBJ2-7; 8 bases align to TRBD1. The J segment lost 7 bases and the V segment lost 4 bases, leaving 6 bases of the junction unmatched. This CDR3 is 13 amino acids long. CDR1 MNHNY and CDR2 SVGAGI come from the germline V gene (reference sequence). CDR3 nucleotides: TGTGCCAGCAGTTTCCTACAGGGGGAAGAGCAGTACTTC. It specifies CASSFLQGEEQYF.

Here the CDR3 reads CASSQDQGTSYEQYF. CDR3 DNA: TGCGCCAGCAGCCAAGATCAGGGGACTTCCTACGAGCAGTACTTC. V gene TRBV4-3 combines with J gene TRBJ2-7, with D perhaps TRBD1 or TRBD2 (6 bases each). V lost 0 bases, J lost 1 base, and 10 bases lay in between. The CDR3 runs to 15 residues. Germline CDR1 reads LGHNA; CDR2 reads YSLEER.

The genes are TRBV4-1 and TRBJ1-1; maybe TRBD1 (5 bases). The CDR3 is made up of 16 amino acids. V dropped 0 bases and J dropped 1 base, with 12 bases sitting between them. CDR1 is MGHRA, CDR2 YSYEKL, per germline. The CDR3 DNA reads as TGCGCCAGCAGCCAAGACGGGGAGGGGACGAACACTGAAGCTTTCTTT. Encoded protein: CASSQDGEGTNTEAFF.

CDR3: CASSRLDDNEQFF. DNA of the CDR3: TGTGCCAGCAGTCGACTAGATGACAATGAGCAGTTCTTC. The rearrangement uses TRBV6-5 and TRBJ2-1, with a weak D call TRBD2 (6 bases). Per germline, CDR1 MNHEY and CDR2 SVGAGI. This CDR3 is built from 13 residues. V dropped 5 bases and J dropped 5 bases, with 10 bases sitting between them.

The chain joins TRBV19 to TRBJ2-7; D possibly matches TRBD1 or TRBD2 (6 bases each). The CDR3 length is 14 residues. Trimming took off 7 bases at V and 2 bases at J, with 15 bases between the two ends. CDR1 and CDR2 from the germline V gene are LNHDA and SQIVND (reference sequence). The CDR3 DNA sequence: TGTGCCAGTACCCCGGGGGCGGGGACCTACGAGCAGTACTTC. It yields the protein CASTPGAGTYEQYF.

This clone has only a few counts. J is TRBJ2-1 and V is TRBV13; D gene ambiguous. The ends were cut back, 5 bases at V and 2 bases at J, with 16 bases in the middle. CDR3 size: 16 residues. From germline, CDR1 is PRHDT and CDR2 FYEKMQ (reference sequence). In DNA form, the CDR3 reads TGTGCCAGCAGCATTTCGAGGACCACCACCTACAATGAGCAGTTCTTC. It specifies CASSISRTTTYNEQFF.

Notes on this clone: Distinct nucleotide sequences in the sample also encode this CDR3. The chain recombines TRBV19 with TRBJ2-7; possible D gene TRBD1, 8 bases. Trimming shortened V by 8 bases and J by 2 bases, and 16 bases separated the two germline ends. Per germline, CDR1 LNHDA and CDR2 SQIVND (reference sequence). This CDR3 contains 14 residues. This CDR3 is CASSLQGGTYEQYF. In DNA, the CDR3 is TGTGCCAGTTCACTACAGGGGGGGACCTACGAGCAGTACTTC.

In nucleotides, the CDR3 is TGTGCCAGCTTCGGGGCAGCTAACTATGGCTACACCTTC. It specifies CASFGAANYGYTF. This chain links TRBV6-5 with TRBJ1-2; D is possibly TRBD1 (5 bases). Germline CDR1 reads MNHEY; CDR2 reads SVGAGI. V was shortened by 8 bases and J by 0 bases, with 10 bases between the two germline ends. This CDR3 region has 13 residues.

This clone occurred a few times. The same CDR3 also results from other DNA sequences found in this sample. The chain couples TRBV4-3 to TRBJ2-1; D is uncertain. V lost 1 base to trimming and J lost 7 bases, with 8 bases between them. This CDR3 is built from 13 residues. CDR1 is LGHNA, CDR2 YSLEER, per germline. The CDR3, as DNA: TGCGCCAGCAGCCAAGCCCGCGGAAATGAGCAGTTCTTC. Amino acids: CASSQARGNEQFF.

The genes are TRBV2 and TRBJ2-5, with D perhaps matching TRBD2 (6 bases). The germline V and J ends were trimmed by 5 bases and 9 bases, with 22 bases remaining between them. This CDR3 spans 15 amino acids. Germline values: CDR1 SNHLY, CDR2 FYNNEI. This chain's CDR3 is CASSSRQRTTPAQYF. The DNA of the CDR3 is TGTGCCAGCAGTTCACGACAGAGGACTACCCCAGCCCAGTACTTC.

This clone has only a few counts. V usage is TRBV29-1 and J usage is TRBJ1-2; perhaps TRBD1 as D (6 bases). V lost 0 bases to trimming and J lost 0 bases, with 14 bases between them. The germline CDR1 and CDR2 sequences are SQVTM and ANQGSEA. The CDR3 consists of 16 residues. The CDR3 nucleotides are TGCAGCGTTGAAGATGTTTCTGGGGGGCCTAACTATGGCTACACCTTC. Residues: CSVEDVSGGPNYGYTF.

The CDR3 DNA is TGTGCCAGCAGCGGACGAATCAACAGGGGCAAGAACACCGGGGAGCTGTTTTTT. This sequence encodes CASSGRINRGKNTGELFF. V is TRBV7-9 and J is TRBJ2-2; 7 bases map to TRBD1. CDR3 length: 18 amino acids. Germline loops: CDR1 SEHNR, CDR2 FQNEAQ (reference sequence). V was pared by 5 bases and J by 1 base, with 13 bases of the junction left unmatched.

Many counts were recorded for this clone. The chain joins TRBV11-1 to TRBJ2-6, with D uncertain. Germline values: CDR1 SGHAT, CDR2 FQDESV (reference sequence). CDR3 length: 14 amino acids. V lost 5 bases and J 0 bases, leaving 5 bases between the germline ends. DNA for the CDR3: TGTGCCAGCAGCCCCTTCTCTGGGGCCAACGTCCTGACTTTC. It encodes CASSPFSGANVLTF.

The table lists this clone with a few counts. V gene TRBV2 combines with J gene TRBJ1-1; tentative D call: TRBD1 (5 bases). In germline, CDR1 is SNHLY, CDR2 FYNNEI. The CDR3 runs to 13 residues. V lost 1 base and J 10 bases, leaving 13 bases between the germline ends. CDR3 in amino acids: CASSEGGPGRAFF. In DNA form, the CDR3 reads TGTGCCAGCAGTGAAGGGGGACCTGGACGAGCTTTCTTT.

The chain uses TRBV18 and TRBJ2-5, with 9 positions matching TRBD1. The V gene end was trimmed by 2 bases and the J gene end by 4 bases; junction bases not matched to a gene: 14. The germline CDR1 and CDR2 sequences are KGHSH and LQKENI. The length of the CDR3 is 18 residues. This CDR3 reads CASSPRVVGTGPPETQYF. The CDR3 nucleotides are TGTGCCAGCTCACCAAGGGTCGTTGGGACAGGGCCACCAGAGACCCAGTACTTC.

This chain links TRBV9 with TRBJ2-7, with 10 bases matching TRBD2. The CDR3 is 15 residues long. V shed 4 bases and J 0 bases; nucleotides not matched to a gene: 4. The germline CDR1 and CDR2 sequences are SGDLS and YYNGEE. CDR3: CASSPSSGGSYEQYF. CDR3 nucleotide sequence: TGTGCCAGCAGCCCCTCTAGCGGGGGCTCCTACGAGCAGTACTTC.

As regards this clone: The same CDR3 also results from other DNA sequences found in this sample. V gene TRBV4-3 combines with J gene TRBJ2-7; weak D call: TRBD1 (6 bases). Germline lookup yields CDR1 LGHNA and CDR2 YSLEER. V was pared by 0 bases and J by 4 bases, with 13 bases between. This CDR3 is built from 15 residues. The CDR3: CASSQDVQGRYEQYF. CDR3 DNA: TGCGCCAGCAGCCAAGATGTACAGGGCCGATACGAGCAGTACTTC.